One sample yielded the 9 T cell receptor beta chains listed below, sequenced in a study of monozygotic twins with inflammatory bowel disease. TCRdb reprocessed the 5' RACE reads, keeping one entry per CDR3 protein, no DNA. The sample table includes 350,000 to 500,000 distinct CDR3 sequences. The material sequenced was blood. These receptors came from a human donor with ulcerative colitis or Crohn's disease, or a healthy co-twin of an affected twin (not recorded which).

This CDR3 reads CASKSPGQGAQGYTF. The V gene is TRBV6-1, the J gene TRBJ1-2; no DNA is available, so the TRBD1 call from TCRdb remains unchecked. Germline CDR1 reads MNHNS; CDR2 reads SASEGT. The CDR3 loop spans 15 amino acids.

The gene calls are TRBV10-3 and TRBJ2-1; the D gene TCRdb calls, TRBD2, cannot be checked with no DNA. CDR3 length: 16 amino acids. The germline gives CDR1 ENHRY, CDR2 SYGVKD. The CDR3: CAITPGVTSVDNEQFF.

The rearrangement uses TRBV5-6 and TRBJ2-7; the TCRdb D gene call, TRBD1, has no DNA to confirm it. This CDR3 contains 14 residues. In germline, CDR1 is SGHDT, CDR2 YYEEEE. The CDR3 loop is CASRRTGEEYEQYF.

The gene calls are TRBV7-2 and TRBJ2-5; without DNA, the TCRdb call of TRBD2 cannot be checked. Germline CDR1 and CDR2: SGHTA and FQGNSA. This CDR3 spans 16 amino acids. CDR3 loop: CASSLSGGQSGETQYF.

The rearrangement uses TRBV20-1 and TRBJ2-5; lacking DNA, the TRBD2 call made by TCRdb goes unchecked. Germline V gene sequence: CDR1 DFQATT, CDR2 SNEGSKA (reference sequence). The CDR3 length is 15 residues. CDR3 residues: CSAKSGLAGWETQYF.

The chain employs TRBV5-6 and TRBJ2-1; the TCRdb D gene call, TRBD1, has no DNA to confirm it. The germline V gene has CDR1 SGHDT and CDR2 YYEEEE. The CDR3 runs 15 residues. Here the CDR3 reads CASSFLRTGGGEQFF.

The rearrangement links TRBV5-4 to TRBJ2-3; TCRdb outputs TRBD2, but without DNA this stays unchecked. Germline V gene sequence: CDR1 SGHNT, CDR2 YYREEE (reference sequence). CDR3 length: 14 amino acids. CDR3 in amino acids: CASSLEASLYTQYF.

The genes are TRBV12-3 or TRBV12-4 and TRBJ2-4. The CDR3 extends over 14 amino acids. The CDR3 sequence: CASSLRQRWDIQYF.

The V and J genes are TRBV4-2 and TRBJ2-3. This CDR3 has 14 residues. Germline-derived CDR1 and CDR2 are LGHNA and YNFKEQ. The CDR3 reads CASSQRTRTDTQYF.